This T cell receptor (beta chain) comes out of a study of blood T cell repertoires in COVID-19. Study-wide context: Researchers got acute and convalescent COVID-19 samples from the United States, Italy and Spain.

Germline V gene data show CDR1 as MNHEY and CDR2 as SVGEGT. V lost 5 bases and J lost 17; bases outside the gene matches: 14. CDR3 length equals 14 residues. Seattle patients were enrolled during active infection and followed longitudinally. Authors' methods: Amplification of reference gene primers provided the estimated nucleated cell counts. The table came from immunoSEQ multiplex PCR; TCRdb's copy has only in-frame clones and leaves some out. The DNA gave D and trimming, while V, J and clone size come from that table. The sample lists tens of thousands of clones; around 89% were seen once. This clone was counted only a few times.

The V gene is TRBV6-2 or TRBV6-3, the J gene TRBJ1-6; 8 bases match TRBD1. The source is a woman in her fifties or sixties with COVID-19, enrolled during active disease. Sequenced material: peripheral blood. The CDR3 sequence: CASSLAGQAFKVHF. The DNA for the CDR3 is TGTGCCAGCAGTCTCGCGGGACAGGCCTTTAAGGTCCACTTT.